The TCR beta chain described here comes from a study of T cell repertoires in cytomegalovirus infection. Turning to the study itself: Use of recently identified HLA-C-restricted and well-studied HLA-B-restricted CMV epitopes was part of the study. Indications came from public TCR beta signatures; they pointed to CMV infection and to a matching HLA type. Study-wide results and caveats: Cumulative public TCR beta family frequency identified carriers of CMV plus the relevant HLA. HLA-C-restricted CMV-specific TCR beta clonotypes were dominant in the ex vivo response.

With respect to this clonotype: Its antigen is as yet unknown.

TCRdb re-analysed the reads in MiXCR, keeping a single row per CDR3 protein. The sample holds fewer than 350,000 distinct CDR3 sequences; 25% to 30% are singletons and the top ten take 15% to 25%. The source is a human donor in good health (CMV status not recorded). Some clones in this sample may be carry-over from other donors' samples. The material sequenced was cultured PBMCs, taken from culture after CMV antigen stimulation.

This CDR3 reads CASSYWTGGTGELFF. CDR3 bases: TGTGCCAGTAGTTACTGGACAGGGGGCACCGGGGAGCTGTTTTTT. The rearrangement joins TRBV19 to TRBJ2-2; 10 bases are shared with TRBD1. The CDR3 runs to 15 residues. V trimming: 5 bases; J trimming: 4 bases; junction bases outside the gene matches: 4. Germline CDR1 LNHDA, CDR2 SQIVND (reference sequence).